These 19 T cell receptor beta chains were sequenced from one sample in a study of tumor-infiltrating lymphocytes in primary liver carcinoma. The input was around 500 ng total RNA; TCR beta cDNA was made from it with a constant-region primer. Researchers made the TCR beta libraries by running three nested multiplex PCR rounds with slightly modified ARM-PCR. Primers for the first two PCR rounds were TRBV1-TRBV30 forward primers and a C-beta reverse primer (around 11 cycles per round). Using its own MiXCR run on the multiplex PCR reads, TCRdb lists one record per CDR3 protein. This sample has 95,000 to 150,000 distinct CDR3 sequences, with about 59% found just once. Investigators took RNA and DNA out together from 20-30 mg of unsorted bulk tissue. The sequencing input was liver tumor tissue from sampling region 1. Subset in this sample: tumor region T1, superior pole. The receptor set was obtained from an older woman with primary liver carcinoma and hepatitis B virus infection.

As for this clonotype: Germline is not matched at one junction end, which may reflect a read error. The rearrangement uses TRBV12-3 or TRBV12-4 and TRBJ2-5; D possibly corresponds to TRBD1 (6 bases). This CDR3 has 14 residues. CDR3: CVSSNTGQKEAQYF. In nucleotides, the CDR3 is TGTGTCAGCAGTAATACGGGACAAAAAGAGGCCCAGTACTTC.

The CDR3 loop is CASRPHVAALGTQYF. The DNA for the CDR3 is TGTGCCAGCAGACCGCATGTAGCGGCACTAGGTACACAGTATTTT. This chain uses TRBV6-2 or TRBV6-3 with TRBJ2-3, with a possible D match to TRBD2 (6 bases). V shed 6 bases and J shed 12 bases, with 25 bases lying between them. The CDR3 is made up of 15 amino acids. The germline V gene encodes CDR1 MNHEY and CDR2 SVGEGT.

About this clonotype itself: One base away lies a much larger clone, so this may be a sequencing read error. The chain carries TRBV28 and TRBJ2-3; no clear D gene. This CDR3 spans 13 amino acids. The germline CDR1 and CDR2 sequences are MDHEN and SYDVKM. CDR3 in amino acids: CAISPHGFPLGYF. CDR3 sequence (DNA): TGTGCCATCAGTCCACACGGGTTCCCTTTGGGGTATTTT.

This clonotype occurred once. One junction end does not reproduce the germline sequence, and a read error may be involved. The CDR3, as DNA: TGTGCCAGCAGCTTAGACCCATGCCATGCGTCCGAGCAATACTTC. Residues: CASSLDPCHASEQYF. The chain carries TRBV11-2 and TRBJ2-7; D remains unclear. Germline CDR1 reads SGHAT; CDR2 reads FQNNGV. The CDR3 is made up of 15 amino acids.

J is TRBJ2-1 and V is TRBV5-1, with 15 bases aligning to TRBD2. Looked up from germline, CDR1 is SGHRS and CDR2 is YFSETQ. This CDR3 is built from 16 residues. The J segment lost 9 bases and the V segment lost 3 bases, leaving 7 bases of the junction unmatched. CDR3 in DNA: TGCGCCAGCAGCTGGGGCGGACTAGCGGGAGGGCGTGAGCAGTTCTTC. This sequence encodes CASSWGGLAGGREQFF.

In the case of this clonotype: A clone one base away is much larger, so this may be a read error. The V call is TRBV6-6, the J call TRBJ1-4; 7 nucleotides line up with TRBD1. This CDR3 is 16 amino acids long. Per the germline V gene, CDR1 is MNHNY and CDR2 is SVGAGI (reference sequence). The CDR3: CASSYGRGRTSEKLFF. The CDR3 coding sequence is TGTGCCAGCAGTTACGGCAGGGGGAGGACTAGTGAAAAACTGTTTTTT.

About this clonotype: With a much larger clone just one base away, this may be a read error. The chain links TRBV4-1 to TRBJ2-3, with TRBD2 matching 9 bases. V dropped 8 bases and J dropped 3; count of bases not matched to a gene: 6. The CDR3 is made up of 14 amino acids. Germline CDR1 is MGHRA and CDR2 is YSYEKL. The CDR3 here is CASGLSGRTDTQYF. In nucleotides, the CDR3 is TGCGCCAGCGGCCTGAGCGGGAGGACAGATACGCAGTATTTT.

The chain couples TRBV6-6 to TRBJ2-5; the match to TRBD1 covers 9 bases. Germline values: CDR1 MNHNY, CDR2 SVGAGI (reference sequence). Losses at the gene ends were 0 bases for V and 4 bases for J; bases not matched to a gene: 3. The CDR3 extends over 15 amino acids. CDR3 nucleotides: TGTGCCAGCAGTTACTCACAGACAGGGGGAGAGACCCAGTACTTC. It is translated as CASSYSQTGGETQYF.

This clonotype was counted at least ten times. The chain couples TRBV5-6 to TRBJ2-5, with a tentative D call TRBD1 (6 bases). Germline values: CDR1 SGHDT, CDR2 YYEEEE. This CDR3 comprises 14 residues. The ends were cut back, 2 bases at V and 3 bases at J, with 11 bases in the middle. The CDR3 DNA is TGTGCCAGCAGCTTAATGGGGGCGGAAGAGACCCAGTACTTC. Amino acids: CASSLMGAEETQYF.

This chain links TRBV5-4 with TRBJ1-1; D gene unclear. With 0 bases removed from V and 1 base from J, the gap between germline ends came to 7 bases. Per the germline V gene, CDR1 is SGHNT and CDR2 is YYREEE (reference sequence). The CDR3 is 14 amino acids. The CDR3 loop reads CASSLGAGNTEAFF. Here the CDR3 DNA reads TGTGCCAGCAGCTTGGGGGCGGGGAACACTGAAGCTTTCTTT.

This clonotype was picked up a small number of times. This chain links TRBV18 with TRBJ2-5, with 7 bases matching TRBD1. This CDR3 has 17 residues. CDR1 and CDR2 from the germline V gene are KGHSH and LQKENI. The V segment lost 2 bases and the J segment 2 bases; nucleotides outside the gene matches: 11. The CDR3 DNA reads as TGTGCCAGCTCACCATCGCGGAGCAGGGGGTATCAAGAGACCCAGTACTTC. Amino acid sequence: CASSPSRSRGYQETQYF.

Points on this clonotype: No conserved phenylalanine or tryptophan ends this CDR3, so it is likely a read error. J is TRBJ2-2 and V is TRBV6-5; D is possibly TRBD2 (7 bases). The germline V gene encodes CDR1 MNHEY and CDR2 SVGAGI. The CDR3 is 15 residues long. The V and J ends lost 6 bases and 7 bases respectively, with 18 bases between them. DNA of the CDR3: TGTGCCAGCAGGGAGAGGGGGAGGGCCGGCGGGGAGCTGTTTTCT. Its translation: CASRERGRAGGELFS.

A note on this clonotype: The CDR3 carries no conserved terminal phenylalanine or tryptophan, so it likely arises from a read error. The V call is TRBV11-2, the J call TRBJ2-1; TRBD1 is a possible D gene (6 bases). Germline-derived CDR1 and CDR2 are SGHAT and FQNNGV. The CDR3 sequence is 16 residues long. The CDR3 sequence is CVSSLFPGATRNEQFS. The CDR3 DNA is TGTGTCAGCAGCCTCTTTCCAGGGGCTACGCGTAATGAGCAGTTCTCC.

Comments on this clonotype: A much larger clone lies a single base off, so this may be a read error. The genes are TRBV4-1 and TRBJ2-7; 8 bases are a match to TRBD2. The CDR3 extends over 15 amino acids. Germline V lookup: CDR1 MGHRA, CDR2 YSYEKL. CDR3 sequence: CASQTRAGGRYEQHF. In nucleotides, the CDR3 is TGCGCCAGCCAAACTAGGGCGGGAGGTAGATACGAGCAGCACTTC.

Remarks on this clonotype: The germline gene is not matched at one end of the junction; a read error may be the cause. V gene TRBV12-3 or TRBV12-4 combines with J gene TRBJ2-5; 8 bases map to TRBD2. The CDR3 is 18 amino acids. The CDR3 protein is CASSLHLTSASPQDTQYF. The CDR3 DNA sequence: TGTGCCAGCAGTCTCCACTTGACTAGCGCCAGCCCCCAAGATACCCAGTACTTC.

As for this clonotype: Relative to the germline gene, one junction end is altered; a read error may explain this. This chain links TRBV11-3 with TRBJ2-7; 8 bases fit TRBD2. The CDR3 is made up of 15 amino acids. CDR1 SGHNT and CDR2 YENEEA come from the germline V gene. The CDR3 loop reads CASSLGVAGNYERYF. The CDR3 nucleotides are TGTGCCAGCAGCTTAGGGGTAGCGGGAAATTACGAGCGGTACTTC.

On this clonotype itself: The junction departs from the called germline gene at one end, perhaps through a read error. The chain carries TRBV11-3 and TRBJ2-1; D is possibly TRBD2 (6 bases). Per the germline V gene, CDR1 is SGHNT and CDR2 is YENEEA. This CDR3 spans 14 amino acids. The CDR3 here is CAINRGLSGDELFF. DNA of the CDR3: TGTGCCATCAACCGTGGACTGTCGGGGGATGAGCTGTTCTTC.

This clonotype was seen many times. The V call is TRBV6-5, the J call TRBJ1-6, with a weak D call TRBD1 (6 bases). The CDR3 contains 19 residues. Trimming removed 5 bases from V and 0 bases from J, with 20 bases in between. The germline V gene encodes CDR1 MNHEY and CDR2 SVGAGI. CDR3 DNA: TGTGCCAGCAGTCCCCTCGGGAGGGGGATACGCTCCTATAATTCACCCCTCCACTTT. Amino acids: CASSPLGRGIRSYNSPLHF.

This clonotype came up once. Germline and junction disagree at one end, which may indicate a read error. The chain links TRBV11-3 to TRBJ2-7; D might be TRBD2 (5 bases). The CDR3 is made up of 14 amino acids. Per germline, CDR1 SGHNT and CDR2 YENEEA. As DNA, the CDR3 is TGCGCCAGCAGCTTAGGCGGGCAGGAGCACGAGCAGTACTTC. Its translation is CASSLGGQEHEQYF.